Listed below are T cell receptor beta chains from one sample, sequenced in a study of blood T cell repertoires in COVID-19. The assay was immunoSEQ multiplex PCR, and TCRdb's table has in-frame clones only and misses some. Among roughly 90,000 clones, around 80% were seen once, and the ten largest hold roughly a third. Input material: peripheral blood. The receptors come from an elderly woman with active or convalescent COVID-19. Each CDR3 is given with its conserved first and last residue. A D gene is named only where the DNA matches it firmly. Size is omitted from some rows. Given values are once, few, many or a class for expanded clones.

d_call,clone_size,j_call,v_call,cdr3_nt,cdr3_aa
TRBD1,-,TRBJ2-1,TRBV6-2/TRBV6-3,TGTGCCAGCAGTAACCTACAGGGGAATGAGCAGTTCTTC,CASSNLQGNEQFF
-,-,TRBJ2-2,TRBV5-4,TGTGCCAGCAGCTTGGACAGGTACACCGGGGAGCTGTTTTTT,CASSLDRYTGELFF
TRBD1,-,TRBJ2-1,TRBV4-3,TGCGCCAGCAGCCTTTCCGGGACAGGGGCCGATGAGCAGTTCTTC,CASSLSGTGADEQFF
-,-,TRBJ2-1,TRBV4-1,TGCGCCAGCAGCCAAATGCTTTCGCGGGGGCCCCATGAGCAGTTCTTC,CASSQMLSRGPHEQFF
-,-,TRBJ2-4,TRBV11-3,TGTGCCAGCACCTCTAGTCGCTTAGCCAAAAACATTCAGTACTTC,CASTSSRLAKNIQYF
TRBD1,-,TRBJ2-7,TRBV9,TGTGCCAGCAGCGTAGGACAGGGGCCCGTTTCTGCCTACGAGCAGTACTTC,CASSVGQGPVSAYEQYF
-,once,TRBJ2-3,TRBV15,TGTGCCACCAGCAGAGATGCGGTCATGGGACAAGATACGCAGTATTTT,CATSRDAVMGQDTQYF
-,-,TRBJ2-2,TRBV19,TGTGCCAGTAGTTCGGCAGGTCAGTTTGGCGGGGAGCTGTTTTTT,CASSSAGQFGGELFF
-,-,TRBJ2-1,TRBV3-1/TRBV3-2,TGTGCCAGCAGGACAGCAGGGAATGAGCAGTTCTTC,CASRTAGNEQFF
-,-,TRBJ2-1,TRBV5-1,TGCGCCAGCAGCTTAGGCTTGAGCGATGAGCAGTTCTTC,CASSLGLSDEQFF
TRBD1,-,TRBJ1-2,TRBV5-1,TGCGCCAGCAGCTTGGGCGGGACAGGGGCCAACTATGGCTACACCTTC,CASSLGGTGANYGYTF
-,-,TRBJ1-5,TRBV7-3,TGTGCCAGCAGCTTAGCCAGGGATCAGCCCCAGCATTTT,CASSLARDQPQHF
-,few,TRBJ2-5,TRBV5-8,TGTGCCAGCGGACCTCAGGGGGGCCTTCTAGAGACCCAGTACTTC,CASGPQGGLLETQYF
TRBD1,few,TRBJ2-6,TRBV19,TGTGCCAGTAGTATTTCCGGGACAGGGTTCGCTGGGGCCAACGTCCTGACTTTC,CASSISGTGFAGANVLTF
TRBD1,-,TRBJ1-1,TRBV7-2,TGTGCCAGCAGCTTACTTTTGGACAGGGAAGCTTTCTTT,CASSLLLDREAFF
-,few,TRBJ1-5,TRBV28,TGTGCCAGCAGCATTGTTAATCAGCCCCAGCATTTT,CASSIVNQPQHF
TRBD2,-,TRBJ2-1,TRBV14,TGTGCCAGCAGCCACCCGATGGGGGGGTCCTACAATGAGCAGTTCTTC,CASSHPMGGSYNEQFF
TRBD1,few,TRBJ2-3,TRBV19,TGTGCCAGTAGTACAAACAGGGGGCGGATAGATACGCAGTATTTT,CASSTNRGRIDTQYF
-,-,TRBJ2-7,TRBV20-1,TGCAGTGCTCGGACTACTCACGAGCAGTACTTC,CSARTTHEQYF
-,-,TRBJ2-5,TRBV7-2,TGTGCCAGCAGCGCACCTCCAAGGAGGGAGACCCAGTACTTC,CASSAPPRRETQYF
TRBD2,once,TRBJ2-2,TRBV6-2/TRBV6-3,TGTGCCAGCAGTTACACCGGGACTACCAACACCGGGGAGCTGTTTTTT,CASSYTGTTNTGELFF
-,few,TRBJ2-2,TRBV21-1,TGTGCCAGCAGCAAAGAGGACAGGGGTAAGACCGGGGAGCTGTTTTTT,CASSKEDRGKTGELFF
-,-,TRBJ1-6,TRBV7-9,TGTGCCAGCAGCTTAGGCAGGGTGAATTCACCCCTCCACTTT,CASSLGRVNSPLHF
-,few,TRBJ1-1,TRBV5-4,TGTGCCACCTCGGGGGTAGGATACACTGAAGCTTTCTTT,CATSGVGYTEAFF
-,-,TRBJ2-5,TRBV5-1,TGCGCCAGCAGCTTGGCGGAGACCCAGTACTTC,CASSLAETQYF
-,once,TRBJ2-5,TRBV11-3,TGTGCCAGCAGCCGTAGGTGGGGCCTTCAAGAGACCCAGTACTTC,CASSRRWGLQETQYF
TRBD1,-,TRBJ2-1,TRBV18,TGTGCCAGCTCACCAAGGGACAGGGGCTACAATGAGCAGTTCTTC,CASSPRDRGYNEQFF
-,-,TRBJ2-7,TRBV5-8,TGTGCCAGCAGCCCTCTGGGGGGCTACGAGCAGTACTTC,CASSPLGGYEQYF
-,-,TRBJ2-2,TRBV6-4,TGTGCCAGCAGGGAAACAGGTTTCACCGGGGAGCTGTTTTTT,CASRETGFTGELFF
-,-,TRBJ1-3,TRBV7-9,TGTGCCAGCAGCCCAGTCTCAGGGCTCGCTGGAAACACCATATATTTT,CASSPVSGLAGNTIYF
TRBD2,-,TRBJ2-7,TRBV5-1,TGCGCCAGCAGCTTGTTTACTAGCGGGAGCTACGAGCAGTACTTC,CASSLFTSGSYEQYF
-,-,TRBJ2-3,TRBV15,TGTGCCACCAGCAGAGATCGACTCTACACAGATACGCAGTATTTT,CATSRDRLYTDTQYF
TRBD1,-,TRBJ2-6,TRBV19,TGTGCCAGTAGTAGGGACAGGGGCTCTGGGGCCAACGTCCTGACTTTC,CASSRDRGSGANVLTF
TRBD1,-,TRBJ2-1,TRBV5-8,TGTGCCAGCAGCTTGAGAGGACAGGGGATTTATGAGCAGTTCTTC,CASSLRGQGIYEQFF
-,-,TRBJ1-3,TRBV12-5,TGTGCTAGTGGCGCCGATCTAGGGGATGCGAGCACCATATATTTT,CASGADLGDASTIYF
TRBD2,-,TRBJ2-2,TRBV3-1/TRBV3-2,TGTGCCAGCAGCCAAGCGGCGGGGGTAAACACCGGGGAGCTGTTTTTT,CASSQAAGVNTGELFF
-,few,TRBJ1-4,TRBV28,TGTGCCAGCAGTTTTCCGGCGGAGGGGAATGAAAAACTGTTTTTT,CASSFPAEGNEKLFF
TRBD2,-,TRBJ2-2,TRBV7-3,TGTGCCAGCAGCGTAGCGGGAGGTCGGACCGGGGAGCTGTTTTTT,CASSVAGGRTGELFF
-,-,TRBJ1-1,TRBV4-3,TGCGCCAGCAGCCAAGATAGTTGGTCTGAAGCTTTCTTT,CASSQDSWSEAFF
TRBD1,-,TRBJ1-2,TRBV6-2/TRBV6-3,TGTGCCAGCAGTTGGGCCCAGGGGGTTGGAAAGTATGGCTACACCTTC,CASSWAQGVGKYGYTF
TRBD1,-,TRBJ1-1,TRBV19,TGTGCCAGTAGCCCGGGACAGACGAACACTGAAGCTTTCTTT,CASSPGQTNTEAFF
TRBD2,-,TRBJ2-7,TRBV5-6,TGTGCCAGCAGCTCCCACCCTGGGCTAGCGGGGTACGAGCAGTACTTC,CASSSHPGLAGYEQYF
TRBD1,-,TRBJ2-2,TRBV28,TGTGCCAGCAGTCCTTCCTATCGTAGGGGGCCCACCGGGGAGCTGTTTTTT,CASSPSYRRGPTGELFF
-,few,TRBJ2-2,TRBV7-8,TGTGCCAGCAGCCGGGAGACTTACTCGAACACCGGGGAGCTGTTTTTT,CASSRETYSNTGELFF
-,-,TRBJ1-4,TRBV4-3,TGCGCCAGCAGCATTCAGGGAAATGAAAAACTGTTTTTT,CASSIQGNEKLFF
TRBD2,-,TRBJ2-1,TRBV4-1,TGCGCCAGCAGCCAAGATCCAGGGACTAGCGGGATGTCTGAGCAGTTCTTC,CASSQDPGTSGMSEQFF
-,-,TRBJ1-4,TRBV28,TGTGCCAGCCGGGTAGGGGGAGCTGAAAAACTGTTTTTT,CASRVGGAEKLFF
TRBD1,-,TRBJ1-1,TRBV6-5,TGTGCCAGCAGCCGTACAGGGGCTGAAGCTTTCTTT,CASSRTGAEAFF
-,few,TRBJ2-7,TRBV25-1,TGTGCCAGCAGTGGCGGGACGAACTCCTACGAGCAGTACTTC,CASSGGTNSYEQYF
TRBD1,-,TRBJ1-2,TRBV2,TGTGCCAGCAGTGAAAGAAACAGGGGGCAAGGCTACACCTTC,CASSERNRGQGYTF
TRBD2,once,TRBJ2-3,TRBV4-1,TGCGCCAGCAGCCAAGATAATAGCGGGGGCACAGATACGCAGTATTTT,CASSQDNSGGTDTQYF
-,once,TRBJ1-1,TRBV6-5,TGTGCCAGCAGTTACAGGCAGGAGGCCACTGAAGCTTTCTTT,CASSYRQEATEAFF
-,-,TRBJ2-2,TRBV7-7,TGTGCTAGCAGCCCCGGAGTGAACACCGGGGAGCTGTTTTTT,CASSPGVNTGELFF
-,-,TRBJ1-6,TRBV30,TGTGCCTGGAGAGGGCCGGGAAGTTCCGCACCCCTCCACTTT,CAWRGPGSSAPLHF
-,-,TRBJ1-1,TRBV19,TGTGCCAGTAGTATAGGAGTCGGGTGGAACACTGAAGCTTTCTTT,CASSIGVGWNTEAFF
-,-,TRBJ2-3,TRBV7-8,TGTGCCAGCAGCTTAGGTCGACGGGGGAATACGCAGTATTTT,CASSLGRRGNTQYF
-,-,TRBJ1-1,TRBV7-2,TGTGCCAGCAGCGCGCGGTTTACGGCCTCTGAAGCTTTCTTT,CASSARFTASEAFF